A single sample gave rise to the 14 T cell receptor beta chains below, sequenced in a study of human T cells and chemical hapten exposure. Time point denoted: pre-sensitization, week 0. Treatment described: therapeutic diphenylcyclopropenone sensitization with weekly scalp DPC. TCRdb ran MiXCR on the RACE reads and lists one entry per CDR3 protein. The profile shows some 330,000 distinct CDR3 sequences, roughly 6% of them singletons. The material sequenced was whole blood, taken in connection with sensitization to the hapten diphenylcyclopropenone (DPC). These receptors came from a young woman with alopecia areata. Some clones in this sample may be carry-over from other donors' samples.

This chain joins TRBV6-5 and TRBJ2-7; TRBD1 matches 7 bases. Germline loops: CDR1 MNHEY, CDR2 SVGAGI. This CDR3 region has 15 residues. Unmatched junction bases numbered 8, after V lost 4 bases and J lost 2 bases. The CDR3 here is CASSFSYQGAYEQYF. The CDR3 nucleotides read TGTGCCAGCAGTTTCTCATATCAGGGGGCCTACGAGCAGTACTTC.

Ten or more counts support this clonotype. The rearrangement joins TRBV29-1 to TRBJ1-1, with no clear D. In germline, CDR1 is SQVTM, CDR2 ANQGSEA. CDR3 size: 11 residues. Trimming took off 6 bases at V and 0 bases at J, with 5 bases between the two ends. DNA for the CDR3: TGCAGCGTCGACATGAACACTGAAGCTTTCTTT. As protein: CSVDMNTEAFF.

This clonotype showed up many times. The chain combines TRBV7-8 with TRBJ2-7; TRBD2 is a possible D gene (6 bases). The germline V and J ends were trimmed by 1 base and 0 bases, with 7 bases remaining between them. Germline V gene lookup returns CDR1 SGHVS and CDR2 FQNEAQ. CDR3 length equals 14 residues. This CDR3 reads CASSLVGGSYEQYF. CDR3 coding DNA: TGTGCCAGCAGCTTAGTGGGGGGCTCCTACGAGCAGTACTTC.

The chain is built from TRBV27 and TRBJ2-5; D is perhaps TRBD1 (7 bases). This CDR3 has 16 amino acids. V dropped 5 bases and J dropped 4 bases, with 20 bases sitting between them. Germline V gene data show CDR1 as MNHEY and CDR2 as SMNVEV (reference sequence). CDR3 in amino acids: CASSPPVAAGGETQYF. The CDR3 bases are TGTGCCAGCAGTCCCCCAGTAGCGGCAGGGGGAGAGACCCAGTACTTC.

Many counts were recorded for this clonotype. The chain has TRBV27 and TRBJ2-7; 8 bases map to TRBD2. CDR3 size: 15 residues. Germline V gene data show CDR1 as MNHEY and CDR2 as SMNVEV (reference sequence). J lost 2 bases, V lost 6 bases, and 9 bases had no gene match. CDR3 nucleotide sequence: TGTGCCAGCAGCACGCCAGGACTAGCTGCCTACGAGCAGTACTTC. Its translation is CASSTPGLAAYEQYF.

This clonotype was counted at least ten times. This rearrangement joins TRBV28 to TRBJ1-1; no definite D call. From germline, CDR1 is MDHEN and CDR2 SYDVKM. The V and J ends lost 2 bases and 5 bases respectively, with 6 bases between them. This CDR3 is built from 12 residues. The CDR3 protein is CASSLMVTEAFF. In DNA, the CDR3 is TGTGCCAGCAGTTTAATGGTGACTGAAGCTTTCTTT.

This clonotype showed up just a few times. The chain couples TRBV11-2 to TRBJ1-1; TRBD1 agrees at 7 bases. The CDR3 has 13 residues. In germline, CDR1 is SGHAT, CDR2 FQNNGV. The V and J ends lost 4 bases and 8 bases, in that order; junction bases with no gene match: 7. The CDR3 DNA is TGTGCCAGCAGCTCTGCGGGGACAGCCGAAGCTTTCTTT. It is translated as CASSSAGTAEAFF.

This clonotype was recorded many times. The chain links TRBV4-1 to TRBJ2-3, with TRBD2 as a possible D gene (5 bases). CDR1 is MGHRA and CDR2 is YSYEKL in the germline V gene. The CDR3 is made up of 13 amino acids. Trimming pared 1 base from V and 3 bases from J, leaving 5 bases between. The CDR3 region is CASSQVATDTQYF. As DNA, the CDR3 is TGCGCCAGCAGCCAAGTAGCGACAGATACGCAGTATTTT.

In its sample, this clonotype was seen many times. The DNA for the CDR3 is TGTGCCATCAGTGAGTCGGGAGGGCGGAACACAGATACGCAGTATTTT. This codes for CAISESGGRNTDTQYF. This sequence joins TRBV10-3 and TRBJ2-3, with TRBD2 matching over 7 bases. The V segment lost 0 bases and the J segment 2 bases; nucleotides outside the gene matches: 5. The CDR3 runs 16 residues. Germline V CDR1 and CDR2: ENHRY, SYGVKD.

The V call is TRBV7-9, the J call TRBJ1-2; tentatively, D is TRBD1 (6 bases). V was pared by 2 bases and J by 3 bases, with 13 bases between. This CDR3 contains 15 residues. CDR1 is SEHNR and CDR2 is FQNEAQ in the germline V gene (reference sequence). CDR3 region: CASSLTTGPYYGYTF. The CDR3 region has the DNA TGTGCCAGCAGCTTAACTACAGGGCCTTACTATGGCTACACCTTC.

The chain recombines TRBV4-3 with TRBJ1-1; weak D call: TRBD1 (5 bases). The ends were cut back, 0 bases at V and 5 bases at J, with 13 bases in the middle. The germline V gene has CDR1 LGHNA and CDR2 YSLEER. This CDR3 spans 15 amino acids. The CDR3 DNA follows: TGCGCCAGCAGCCAAGATTTAAAGGGGAATACTGAAGCTTTCTTT. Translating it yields CASSQDLKGNTEAFF.

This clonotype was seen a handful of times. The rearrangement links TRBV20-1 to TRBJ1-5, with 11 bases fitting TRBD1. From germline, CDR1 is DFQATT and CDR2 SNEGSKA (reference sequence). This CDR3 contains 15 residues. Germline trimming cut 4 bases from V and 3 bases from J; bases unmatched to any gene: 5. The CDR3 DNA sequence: TGCAGTGCTACAGGACAGGGGGCGATCAATCAGCCCCAGCATTTT. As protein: CSATGQGAINQPQHF.

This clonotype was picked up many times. CDR3 residues: CASGDRTNQPQHF. The CDR3 DNA sequence: TGTGCCAGCGGAGACAGAACCAATCAGCCCCAGCATTTT. This chain links TRBV6-2 or TRBV6-3 with TRBJ1-5, with D tentatively TRBD1 (5 bases). Trimming left V 8 bases short and J 3 bases short, with 11 bases between. Germline loops: CDR1 MNHEY, CDR2 SVGEGT. The CDR3 spans 13 residues.

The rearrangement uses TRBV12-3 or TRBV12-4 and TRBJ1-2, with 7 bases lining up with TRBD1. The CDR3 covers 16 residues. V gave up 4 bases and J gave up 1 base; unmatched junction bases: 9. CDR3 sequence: CASSWRQGKFNYGYTF. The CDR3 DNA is TGTGCCAGCAGTTGGCGACAGGGAAAGTTTAACTATGGCTACACCTTC.